This TCR beta chain was documented in a study of chemoradiotherapy in HPV16-positive cancers. Overall study: Functional T-cell assays on a couple of HPV16-positive patients' cells defined candidate HPV-specific clones and common TCR motifs.

In regard to this clone: Its antigen is not identified.

V was clipped by 4 bases and J by 5 bases, with 18 bases between them. CDR1 is SQVTM, CDR2 ANQGSEA, per germline. This CDR3 has 16 amino acids. Repeated repertoire sampling spanned the course of chemoradiotherapy. General study points: Better recurrence-free survival went with HPV-responsive T-cell expansion in HPV16-positive patients. HPV-specific T cells were functionally defined from only a couple of HPV16-positive patients.

The method was immunoSEQ multiplex PCR; TCRdb's version includes in-frame clones alone and lacks a portion of them. The sample shows about a thousand clones, 82% of them seen only once. The J gene is TRBJ2-6, the V gene TRBV29-1; D is uncertain. This clonotype was sampled from a human donor with HPV-associated anogenital cancer. The sequencing here drew on tumor tissue, taken from a patient who underwent chemoradiotherapy. The CDR3 DNA reads TGCAGCGTTGCGCGGAGCATACAAAGTCGGGCCAACGTCCTGACTTTC. Its protein is CSVARSIQSRANVLTF.